This T cell receptor beta chain was observed in a study of blood T cell repertoires in COVID-19. Recruitment covered under 25 US areas and drew participants whose ages spanned about 18 to 90 years. Clinical history reported by participants formed the basis on which cohorts were assigned. In Cohort 3, a recovered donor had either two negative PCRs, clearance, or symptom resolution. The CDR3 extends over 13 amino acids. The germline gives CDR1 LNHDA, CDR2 SQIVND (reference sequence). V was pared by 8 bases and J by 3 bases, with 13 bases between. Per the original methods: Reference gene primer amplification yielded estimated nucleated cell counts. Using immunoSEQ multiplex PCR, the repertoire was profiled, and TCRdb retains in-frame clones only, with some absent. The D gene and trimming were derived from the DNA, and the V and J assignments and clone size from that table. Of more than 400,000 clones in the sample, 90% were seen once.

V is TRBV19 and J is TRBJ1-2, with TRBD1 as a possible D gene (5 bases). The sequence came from a man between 18 and 35 years old who had recovered from COVID-19. Specimen: PBMCs or T cells enriched from blood (not recorded which). CDR3 sequence: CASGNWGDYGYTF. For the CDR3, the DNA is TGTGCCAGTGGGAATTGGGGGGACTATGGCTACACCTTC.